These 14 T cell receptor beta chains share one sample of origin, sequenced in a study of identical twins. In TCRdb, the 5' RACE reads were re-called with MiXCR into one record per CDR3 protein. The sample includes some 630,000 distinct CDR3 sequences, under 8.5% of them seen just once. This sample was also put to use in a study of yellow fever vaccine responses in identical twins.

The sample consisted of PBMCs. The receptors come from a young woman in good health.

This clonotype was picked up a small number of times. The chain recombines TRBV9 with TRBJ2-2; 7 nucleotides align to TRBD1. Germline V gene sequence: CDR1 SGDLS, CDR2 YYNGEE. Trimming cost V 0 bases and J 5 bases; bases outside gene matches: 10. This CDR3 has 17 amino acids. CDR3 nucleotide sequence: TGTGCCAGCAGCGTAGGAACAGACAGGGATCGGACCGGGGAGCTGTTTTTT. It translates to CASSVGTDRDRTGELFF.

V is TRBV9 and J is TRBJ2-5; the match to TRBD2 covers 7 bases. This CDR3 spans 17 amino acids. V trimming: 3 bases; J trimming: 1 base; junction bases outside the gene matches: 12. From germline, CDR1 is SGDLS and CDR2 YYNGEE. The CDR3 reads CASSAGSGAGRQETQYF. The CDR3 coding sequence is TGTGCCAGCAGCGCTGGGAGCGGGGCGGGGCGCCAAGAGACCCAGTACTTC.

The table lists this clonotype with a few counts. The chain uses TRBV15 and TRBJ2-2; tentatively, D is TRBD1 (5 bases). The V gene's germline CDR1 is LNHNV and CDR2 YYDKDF (reference sequence). The V and J ends lost 0 bases and 0 bases respectively, with 11 bases between them. The CDR3 is made up of 17 amino acids. As DNA, the CDR3 is TGTGCCACCAGCAGAGATAGGGGTGTCGCGAACACCGGGGAGCTGTTTTTT. As protein: CATSRDRGVANTGELFF.

This clonotype was recorded at least ten times. V is TRBV3-1 and J is TRBJ1-5; D ambiguous. V was pared by 1 base and J by 3 bases, with 1 base between. Germline V gene data show CDR1 as LGHDT and CDR2 as YNNKEL (reference sequence). This CDR3 is built from 12 residues. CDR3 sequence reads: CASSQVNQPQHF. DNA of the CDR3: TGTGCCAGCAGCCAAGTCAATCAGCCCCAGCATTTT.

The table lists this clonotype with many counts. The chain employs TRBV3-1 and TRBJ1-1; tentative D call: TRBD1 (6 bases). The V gene lost 3 bases and the J gene lost 6 bases, with 17 bases spanning the gap. Germline CDR1 and CDR2: LGHDT and YNNKEL (reference sequence). The CDR3 has 15 amino acids. The chain's CDR3 is CASSHGVQGSAEAFF. CDR3 in DNA: TGTGCCAGCAGCCACGGAGTTCAGGGGTCCGCTGAAGCTTTCTTT.

This clonotype was counted between two and nine times. The chain combines TRBV29-1 with TRBJ1-2; 7 nucleotides align to TRBD1. The CDR3 runs to 16 residues. V lost 6 bases, J lost 4 bases, and 17 bases stayed unmatched. Germline assignment: CDR1 SQVTM and CDR2 ANQGSEA. DNA for the CDR3: TGCAGCGTCTATGCCGAATTAACAGGGGCGGGCTATGGCTACACCTTC. Encoded protein: CSVYAELTGAGYGYTF.

This clonotype was observed a few times. This chain connects TRBV9 to TRBJ2-1, with 12 bases that match TRBD2. CDR3 length: 17 amino acids. Germline CDR1 and CDR2: SGDLS and YYNGEE. The ends lost 3 bases at V and 4 bases at J; junction bases unmatched: 8. The CDR3 loop reads CASSAPSGGALYNEQFF. Written as DNA, the CDR3 is TGTGCCAGCAGCGCCCCTAGCGGGGGGGCATTGTACAATGAGCAGTTCTTC.

This clonotype was detected ten times or more. The chain employs TRBV5-6 and TRBJ1-5, with D tentatively TRBD1 (5 bases). Germline lookup yields CDR1 SGHDT and CDR2 YYEEEE. The CDR3 consists of 14 residues. The V end was cut by 1 base, the J end by 4 bases, with 9 bases between. The CDR3 here is CASSLLGPNQPQHF. CDR3 in DNA: TGTGCCAGCAGCTTGTTGGGGCCAAATCAGCCCCAGCATTTT. The full variable domain, completed using reference TRBV5-6 and TRBJ1-5, is DAGVTQSPTHLIKTRGQQVTLRCSPKSGHDTVSWYQQALGQGPQFIFQYYEEEERQRGNFPDRFSGHQFPNYSSELNVNALLLGDSALYLCASSLLGPNQPQHFGDGTRLSIL.

The table lists this clonotype with many counts. The chain is built from TRBV28 and TRBJ2-7, with 11 bases identical to TRBD1. Germline V gene sequence: CDR1 MDHEN, CDR2 SYDVKM. The CDR3 totals 14 residues. J gave up 6 bases and V 5 bases, and 6 bases lay outside the gene matches. The CDR3, as DNA: TGTGCCAGCAGTACTCGGGGGACAGGGGGCGAGCAGTACGTC. Protein: CASSTRGTGGEQYV.

At least ten counts were recorded for this clonotype. V gene TRBV19 combines with J gene TRBJ2-3, with 12 nucleotides matching TRBD1. V trimming: 6 bases; J trimming: 3 bases; junction bases outside the gene matches: 4. This CDR3 contains 15 residues. From germline, CDR1 is LNHDA and CDR2 SQIVND (reference sequence). CDR3 nucleotides: TGTGCCAGTAGGAAGGGACAGGGGGCGACAGATACGCAGTATTTT. Translating it yields CASRKGQGATDTQYF.

This clonotype was found a few times. The chain couples TRBV12-3 or TRBV12-4 to TRBJ2-1; the D gene is possibly TRBD1 (6 bases). This CDR3 has 16 residues. Trimming took 1 base from V and 1 from J, leaving 11 bases between them. The CDR3 spells CASSLGRGMSYNEQFF. The CDR3, as DNA: TGTGCCAGCAGTTTAGGCAGGGGTATGTCCTACAATGAGCAGTTCTTC.

J is TRBJ1-6 and V is TRBV3-1; a weak D match, TRBD1 (5 bases). CDR1 is LGHDT and CDR2 is YNNKEL in the germline V gene (reference sequence). The CDR3 length is 14 residues. Trimming left V 1 base short and J 14 bases short, with 15 bases between. CDR3 nucleotides: TGTGCCAGCAGCCAAGGTGGGGGTTTCCAGGCCCTCCACTTT. Encoded protein: CASSQGGGFQALHF.

The chain joins TRBV9 to TRBJ2-3; TRBD2 matches 14 bases. The V segment lost 3 bases and the J segment 3 bases; nucleotides outside the gene matches: 6. There are 17 residues in the CDR3. Germline values: CDR1 SGDLS, CDR2 YYNGEE. CDR3 protein: CASSEGLAGAGTDTQYF. CDR3 in DNA: TGTGCCAGCAGCGAGGGACTAGCGGGGGCGGGGACAGATACGCAGTATTTT.

This clonotype was observed at least ten times. The CDR3, as DNA: TGTGCCAGCAGCTTAGCTAGCGGGGGTACCGCTGAGCAGTTCTTC. This encodes CASSLASGGTAEQFF. The chain is built from TRBV7-8 and TRBJ2-1; 9 nucleotides line up with TRBD2. With V trimmed by 0 bases and J by 9 bases, 6 bases remained unmatched. The CDR3 is 15 amino acids. Germline V gene data show CDR1 as SGHVS and CDR2 as FQNEAQ. The variable domain in full, completed from reference TRBV7-8 and TRBJ2-1, reads GAGVSQSPRYKVAKRGQDVALRCDPISGHVSLFWYQQALGQGPEFLTYFQNEAQLDKSGLPSDRFFAERPEGSVSTLKIQRTQQEDSAVYLCASSLASGGTAEQFFGPGTRLTVL.